The source of this T cell receptor beta chain is a study of regulatory T cells in long-lasting Graves disease. Sample time point: newly diagnosed GD, antithyroid drugs for less than 3 months. Researchers made the TCR library from RNA that was extracted from PBMCs. For TCR beta, libraries came from iRepertoire HTBI primers and Arm-PCR of CDR3 regions. TCRdb re-called the multiplex PCR reads with MiXCR, one entry per CDR3 protein. The sample consists of approximately 400,000 distinct CDR3 sequences, about a sixth of them appearing once. In its sample, this clonotype was seen a few times. The material sequenced was peripheral blood mononuclear cells (PBMCs), taken at new diagnosis, from a patient treated with antithyroid drugs. The receptor's source is a female donor with Graves disease.

CDR3 coding DNA: TGTGCCAGCAGCTTAGATACAGGGGAGGCTTTCTTAAGCAATCAGCCCCAGCATTTT. Protein: CASSLDTGEAFLSNQPQHF. This sequence joins TRBV7-9 and TRBJ1-5; 7 nucleotides align to TRBD1. Germline CDR1 reads SEHNR; CDR2 reads FQNEAQ (reference sequence). This CDR3 is built from 19 residues. V lost 1 base and J lost 1; bases outside the gene matches: 13. Combining the CDR3 with reference TRBV7-9 and TRBJ1-5 gives the whole variable domain DTGVSQNPRHKITKRGQNVTFRCDPISEHNRLYWYRQTLGQGPEFLTYFQNEAQLEKSRLLSDRFSAERPKGSFSTLEIQRTEQGDSAMYLCASSLDTGEAFLSNQPQHFGDGTRLSIL.